This T cell receptor beta chain was obtained from a study of Ad26.COV2.S vaccination and SARS-CoV-2 variants. Only in-frame clones appear in the TCRdb table, and some are missing; sequencing was by immunoSEQ multiplex PCR. The sample consists of 300,000 to 350,000 clones, about 82% of them appearing once. Treatment specified: 15 to 20 received Ad26.COV2.S at low or high dose, single or two shots; several received placebo; per-sample allocation not given. The samples were gathered on day 63 after the first injection of vaccine or placebo. Trimming took 2 bases from V and 0 from J, leaving 10 bases between them. Germline values: CDR1 SEHNR, CDR2 FQNEAQ (reference sequence). This CDR3 has 16 residues.

The receptor was derived from a person aged 18-60 years who received the Ad26.COV2.S COVID-19 vaccine or a placebo. The chain joins TRBV7-9 to TRBJ1-4, with D hard to call. The sequenced sample was peripheral blood, obtained in a trial of Ad26.COV2.S vaccine versus placebo. CDR3 in amino acids: CASSLSEVSTNEKLFF. CDR3 coding DNA: TGTGCCAGCAGCTTATCCGAAGTATCAACTAATGAAAAACTGTTTTTT. Combining the CDR3 with reference TRBV7-9 and TRBJ1-4 gives the whole variable domain DTGVSQNPRHKITKRGQNVTFRCDPISEHNRLYWYRQTLGQGPEFLTYFQNEAQLEKSRLLSDRFSAERPKGSFSTLEIQRTEQGDSAMYLCASSLSEVSTNEKLFFGSGTQLSVL.